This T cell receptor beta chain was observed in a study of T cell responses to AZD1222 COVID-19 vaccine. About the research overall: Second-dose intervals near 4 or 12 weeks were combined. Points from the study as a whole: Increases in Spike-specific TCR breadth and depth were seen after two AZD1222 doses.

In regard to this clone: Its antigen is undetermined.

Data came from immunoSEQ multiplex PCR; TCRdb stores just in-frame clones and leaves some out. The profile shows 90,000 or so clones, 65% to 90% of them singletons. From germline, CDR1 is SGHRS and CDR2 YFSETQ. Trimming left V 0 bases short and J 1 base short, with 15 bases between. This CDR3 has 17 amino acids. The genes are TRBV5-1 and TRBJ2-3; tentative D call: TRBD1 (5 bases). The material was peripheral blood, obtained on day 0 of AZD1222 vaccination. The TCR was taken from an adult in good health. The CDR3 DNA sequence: TGCGCCAGCAGCTTGGTAGGGGCGTCGGAAGGCACAGATACGCAGTATTTT. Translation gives CASSLVGASEGTDTQYF.